This passage covers 9 T cell receptor beta chains from one sample sequenced in a study of blood T cells in healthy people across ages. A second PCR, run for about 6 to 11 cycles, used a sample-barcoded 5' primer plus a J-beta primer mix. TCRdb ran MiXCR on the 5' RACE reads and lists one entry per CDR3 protein. The sample carries 1.5 million to 2 million distinct CDR3 sequences, about 31% recorded once. Sequenced material: blood. Receptors were obtained from a woman younger than 45 in good health.

The chain carries TRBV2 and TRBJ2-5; D may correspond to TRBD1 or TRBD2 (5 bases each). V was clipped by 3 bases and J by 2 bases, with 10 bases between them. There are 14 residues in the CDR3. Looked up from germline, CDR1 is SNHLY and CDR2 is FYNNEI. The CDR3 DNA sequence: TGTGCCAGCAGTGAGGGGAGACAGCAAGAGACCCAGTACTTC. Translated: CASSEGRQQETQYF.

There are a few counts of this clonotype. For the CDR3, the DNA is TGCGCCAGCAGCCCGGGACTACCGGGTTTGGATACGCAGTATTTT. It encodes CASSPGLPGLDTQYF. The chain links TRBV5-1 to TRBJ2-3; the match to TRBD2 covers 7 bases. The trim removed 4 bases at V and 6 bases at J, leaving 11 bases unmatched. The CDR3 spans 15 residues. In germline, CDR1 is SGHRS, CDR2 YFSETQ. The variable domain in full, with the rest retrieved from reference TRBV5-1 and TRBJ2-3, is KAGVTQTPRYLIKTRGQQVTLSCSPISGHRSVSWYQQTPGQGLQFLFEYFSETQRNKGNFPGRFSGRQFSNSRSEMNVSTLELGDSALYLCASSPGLPGLDTQYFGPGTRLTVL.

The V gene is TRBV6-1, the J gene TRBJ2-7; D unresolved. The ends were cut back, 6 bases at V and 2 bases at J, with 8 bases in the middle. Per the germline V gene, CDR1 is MNHNS and CDR2 is SASEGT. This CDR3 spans 12 amino acids. The CDR3 sequence is CASRHGAYEQYF. In nucleotides, the CDR3 is TGTGCCAGCAGGCACGGAGCCTACGAGCAGTACTTC.

At least ten counts were recorded for this clonotype. The V and J genes are TRBV15 and TRBJ2-5, with D possibly being TRBD1 (6 bases). The germline CDR1 and CDR2 sequences are LNHNV and YYDKDF (reference sequence). Deletions cut 7 bases from V and 5 bases from J, with 14 bases between. This CDR3 comprises 13 residues. In DNA, the CDR3 is TGTGCCACCAAACCTAATGACAGGGAGACCCAGTACTTC. Translated: CATKPNDRETQYF.

The chain combines TRBV11-1 with TRBJ1-1; D not resolved. Germline assignment: CDR1 SGHAT and CDR2 FQDESV (reference sequence). Deletions cut 5 bases from V and 5 bases from J, with 15 bases between. CDR3 size: 14 residues. The CDR3 coding sequence is TGTGCCAGCAGCCTAAATCCCGGACGGACTGAAGCTTTCTTT. Amino acid sequence: CASSLNPGRTEAFF.

The rearrangement links TRBV24-1 to TRBJ2-7, with TRBD2 matching over 8 bases. With the DNA end fitting TRBJ2-5 better, the J assignment may be wrong. CDR3 size: 15 residues. Germline CDR1 is KGHDR and CDR2 is SFDVKD. The CDR3 here is CATSGRAGVRETQYF. The DNA for the CDR3 is TGTGCCACCAGTGGTCGAGCGGGAGTCCGGGAGACCCAGTACTTC.

The chain combines TRBV15 with TRBJ1-5; tentative D call: TRBD1 (5 bases). V was cut by 5 bases and J by 2 bases, with 10 bases left in between. This CDR3 contains 14 residues. The germline gives CDR1 LNHNV, CDR2 YYDKDF (reference sequence). DNA of the CDR3: TGTGCCACCAGCCCCGGAGGGGGCAATCAGCCCCAGCATTTT. As protein: CATSPGGGNQPQHF.

This clonotype came up a few times. This sequence joins TRBV3-1 and TRBJ2-4, with 10 bases identical to TRBD2. This CDR3 is built from 17 residues. Germline values: CDR1 LGHDT, CDR2 YNNKEL (reference sequence). V lost 0 bases to trimming and J lost 8 bases; unmatched junction nucleotides: 10. For the CDR3, the DNA is TGTGCCAGCAGCCAAGAACAAGCGGGAGGGCCGCGGGACATTCAGTACTTC. Translating gives CASSQEQAGGPRDIQYF.

Only a few counts were recorded for this clonotype. The gene calls are TRBV20-1 and TRBJ2-5; D is ambiguous. This CDR3 has 13 amino acids. Trimming left V 8 bases short and J 2 bases short, with 15 bases between. CDR1 and CDR2 (germline): DFQATT, SNEGSKA (reference sequence). CDR3 coding DNA: TGCAGTCCTCCACGGACGGAACAAGAGACCCAGTACTTC. Translation: CSPPRTEQETQYF.